Listed here are 20 T cell receptor beta chains from one sample, sequenced in a study of siplizumab effects on memory and regulatory T cells. TCRdb's copy holds only in-frame clones and misses some; the assay was immunoSEQ multiplex PCR. The sample has about 100,000 clones; 80% to 95% are singletons. The sequenced material came from non-Treg CD4+ T cells sorted from blood. All receptors derive from a human donor in good health.

This clone was found once. The rearrangement uses TRBV11-3 and TRBJ2-7; 11 bases are shared with TRBD1. Germline V gene lookup returns CDR1 SGHNT and CDR2 YENEEA. V lost 7 bases and J lost 6; bases outside the gene matches: 8. This CDR3 region has 14 residues. CDR3 in DNA: TGTGCCAGCATCAAGACCGGGACAGGGGGCGAGCAGTACTTC. Its protein is CASIKTGTGGEQYF.

This chain uses TRBV19 with TRBJ2-5, with D possibly called TRBD1 or TRBD2 (5 bases each). This CDR3 region has 14 residues. V was pared by 6 bases and J by 10 bases, with 21 bases between. The germline V gene encodes CDR1 LNHDA and CDR2 SQIVND (reference sequence). In DNA form, the CDR3 reads TGTGCCAGTAGCGCCTGGATCTCGGGGACCCACCAGTACTTC. It specifies CASSAWISGTHQYF.

J is TRBJ2-3 and V is TRBV6-5; D is uncertain. Germline loops: CDR1 MNHEY, CDR2 SVGAGI. This CDR3 spans 13 amino acids. V was pared by 8 bases and J by 2 bases, with 11 bases between. CDR3 in amino acids: CASGPPNTDTQYF. The DNA for the CDR3 is TGTGCCAGCGGACCCCCAAACACAGATACGCAGTATTTT.

This clone was observed a single time. The rearrangement joins TRBV10-2 to TRBJ2-7, with a possible D match to TRBD2 (5 bases). CDR1 and CDR2 (germline): WSHSY, SAAADI. The CDR3 covers 14 residues. V was trimmed by 1 base and J by 7 bases, leaving 14 bases between them. The CDR3 nucleotides are TGCGCCAGCAGTGAGTGGGTTAGTCCGGGAGAGCAGTACTTC. This sequence encodes CASSEWVSPGEQYF.

The V and J genes are TRBV5-5 and TRBJ2-2; no firm D call. Trimming stripped 0 bases from V and 8 bases from J, with 8 bases between. The germline V gene encodes CDR1 SGHKS and CDR2 YYEKEE (reference sequence). This CDR3 region has 13 residues. The CDR3 nucleotides are TGTGCCAGCAGCTTGGCCCCGGAGGGGGAGCTGTTTTTT. Translated, it gives CASSLAPEGELFF.

The chain links TRBV5-1 to TRBJ2-5; D perhaps matches TRBD1 (6 bases). CDR1 SGHRS and CDR2 YFSETQ come from the germline V gene. Trimming removed 4 bases at V and 2 bases at J, with 9 bases between. The CDR3 runs to 13 residues. This chain's CDR3 is CASSLGQQETQYF. The CDR3 nucleotides read TGCGCCAGCAGCCTGGGACAACAAGAGACCCAGTACTTC.

This chain uses TRBV18 with TRBJ1-5; possibly TRBD1 for D (5 bases). CDR1 is KGHSH and CDR2 is LQKENI in the germline V gene. The CDR3 totals 13 residues. With 8 bases removed from V and 4 bases from J, the gap between germline ends came to 12 bases. DNA for the CDR3: TGTGCCAGCACGAAGGACACTAATCAGCCCCAGCATTTT. It translates to CASTKDTNQPQHF.

This chain links TRBV6-1 with TRBJ2-2; 9 bases are shared with TRBD1. This CDR3 contains 14 residues. The germline gives CDR1 MNHNS, CDR2 SASEGT. Trimming removed 8 bases from V and 7 bases from J; junction bases left unmatched: 8. DNA of the CDR3: TGTGCCAGCGTACAGGGGGCTAGTGGCGGGGAGCTGTTTTTT. Translation gives CASVQGASGGELFF.

V usage is TRBV11-3 and J usage is TRBJ1-1; maybe TRBD1 (5 bases). Germline V gives CDR1 SGHNT, CDR2 YENEEA. CDR3 size: 14 residues. V was pared by 4 bases and J by 4 bases, with 13 bases between. CDR3 sequence reads: CASSSTAPGTEAFF. CDR3 DNA sequence: TGTGCCAGCAGCTCGACAGCCCCGGGCACTGAAGCTTTCTTT.

The rearrangement uses TRBV28 and TRBJ1-2, with a tentative D call TRBD1 (5 bases). Germline-derived CDR1 and CDR2 are MDHEN and SYDVKM. Trimming cost V 1 base and J 7 bases, with 25 bases left between them. The CDR3 contains 18 residues. CDR3 in DNA: TGTGCCAGCAGTTTATTCTACCTGGGACGACCTTTACGGCCTGGCTACACCTTC. The encoded protein is CASSLFYLGRPLRPGYTF.

The J gene is TRBJ2-1, the V gene TRBV5-6; 7 bases map to TRBD2. The CDR3 spans 15 residues. Germline V gene data show CDR1 as SGHDT and CDR2 as YYEEEE. The V segment lost 3 bases and the J segment 4 bases; nucleotides outside the gene matches: 7. The CDR3 is CASSSLALDYNEQFF. The CDR3 nucleotides read TGTGCCAGCAGCTCACTAGCGCTCGATTACAATGAGCAGTTCTTC.

The V gene is TRBV5-1, the J gene TRBJ2-2, with 7 nucleotides matching TRBD2. The CDR3 runs 16 residues. Trimming removed 5 bases from V and 5 bases from J; junction bases left unmatched: 12. Germline CDR1 reads SGHRS; CDR2 reads YFSETQ. The CDR3 loop is CASRPASGVGTGELFF. The CDR3 DNA reads TGCGCCAGCAGACCAGCTAGCGGAGTAGGGACCGGGGAGCTGTTTTTT.

This clone was detected only once. This rearrangement joins TRBV2 to TRBJ1-1; D is undetermined. The V gene lost 8 bases and the J gene lost 6 bases, with 16 bases spanning the gap. CDR1 and CDR2 (germline): SNHLY, FYNNEI. This CDR3 has 13 residues. CDR3 loop: CASGLNMRAEAFF. DNA for the CDR3: TGTGCCAGCGGGTTAAACATGAGGGCTGAAGCTTTCTTT.

The chain links TRBV7-9 to TRBJ2-3; D ambiguous. V lost 3 bases to trimming and J lost 2 bases, with 9 bases between them. The CDR3 totals 14 residues. Germline V gives CDR1 SEHNR, CDR2 FQNEAQ (reference sequence). The CDR3 reads CASSFGRTTDTQYF. As DNA, the CDR3 is TGTGCCAGCAGCTTCGGGCGGACCACAGATACGCAGTATTTT.

The chain employs TRBV7-8 and TRBJ2-1; 10 bases line up with TRBD2. Per germline, CDR1 SGHVS and CDR2 FQNEAQ. The J segment lost 3 bases and the V segment lost 5 bases, leaving 4 bases of the junction unmatched. The CDR3 loop spans 15 amino acids. The CDR3 sequence: CASSPSGRSYNEQFF. The CDR3 DNA reads TGTGCCAGCAGCCCTAGCGGGAGAAGCTACAATGAGCAGTTCTTC. Full variable domain (missing parts from reference TRBV7-8 and TRBJ2-1): GAGVSQSPRYKVAKRGQDVALRCDPISGHVSLFWYQQALGQGPEFLTYFQNEAQLDKSGLPSDRFFAERPEGSVSTLKIQRTQQEDSAVYLCASSPSGRSYNEQFFGPGTRLTVL.

This clone was detected only once. The chain links TRBV6-5 to TRBJ1-5; D gene uncertain. The germline V gene has CDR1 MNHEY and CDR2 SVGAGI. Trimming took off 7 bases at V and 0 bases at J, with 7 bases between the two ends. This CDR3 spans 13 amino acids. This CDR3 is CASKRDSNQPQHF. The CDR3, as DNA: TGTGCCAGCAAGAGGGATAGCAATCAGCCCCAGCATTTT.

The chain couples TRBV19 to TRBJ1-5; D unresolved. The V and J ends lost 1 base and 0 bases respectively, with 7 bases between them. Per germline, CDR1 LNHDA and CDR2 SQIVND (reference sequence). This CDR3 region has 15 residues. The CDR3 DNA reads as TGTGCCAGTAGTATAGCGAGTTATAGCAATCAGCCCCAGCATTTT. Translation: CASSIASYSNQPQHF. Supplemented by reference TRBV19 and TRBJ1-5, the full variable domain reads DGGITQSPKYLFRKEGQNVTLSCEQNLNHDAMYWYRQDPGQGLRLIYYSQIVNDFQKGDIAEGYSVSREKKESFPLTVTSAQKNPTAFYLCASSIASYSNQPQHFGDGTRLSIL.

This clone is a singleton in its sample. This sequence joins TRBV6-6 and TRBJ1-6, with 7 nucleotides matching TRBD1. The J segment lost 7 bases and the V segment lost 4 bases, leaving 4 bases of the junction unmatched. The germline gives CDR1 MNHNY, CDR2 SVGAGI (reference sequence). The CDR3 is made up of 14 amino acids. The CDR3 region has the DNA TGTGCCAGCAGTTGGGAGGGGGCGAATTCACCCCTCCACTTT. Translation gives CASSWEGANSPLHF.

This chain connects TRBV28 to TRBJ1-6; 7 nucleotides match TRBD1. Germline assignment: CDR1 MDHEN and CDR2 SYDVKM. This CDR3 is 15 amino acids long. V lost 6 bases and J lost 7; bases outside the gene matches: 9. This chain's CDR3 is CASSSIGTENSPLHF. CDR3 nucleotides: TGTGCCAGCAGCTCCATAGGGACAGAGAATTCACCCCTCCACTTT.

The rearrangement links TRBV28 to TRBJ1-1; D uncertain. Trimming left V 6 bases short and J 3 bases short, with 8 bases between. The CDR3 runs to 12 residues. Germline V gene data show CDR1 as MDHEN and CDR2 as SYDVKM. The CDR3 region has the DNA TGTGCCAGCAGACGGACCCACACTGAAGCTTTCTTT. Its protein is CASRRTHTEAFF. The full variable domain, in which reference TRBV28 and TRBJ1-1 provide the parts outside the CDR3, is DVKVTQSSRYLVKRTGEKVFLECVQDMDHENMFWYRQDPGLGLRLIYFSYDVKMKEKGDIPEGYSVSREKKERFSLILESASTNQTSMYLCASRRTHTEAFFGQGTRLTVV.